This T cell receptor (beta chain) was profiled in a study of Tregs in tolerant kidney transplant recipients. Only in-frame clones appear in the TCRdb table, and some are missing; sequencing was by immunoSEQ multiplex PCR. The sample has about 30,000 clones. Worth noting for this clone: Its antigen is not identified. The CDR3 end is not reached by the read, which stops 3 residues before it; the germline J gene fills it in.

The junction had 7 bases not matched to a gene; V was cut back by 3 bases and J by 1 base. CDR1 KGHSH and CDR2 LQKENI come from the germline V gene. The length of the CDR3 is 16 residues. Whole-study findings and limits: Tolerant patients' donor-specific Tregs expanded beyond overall Tregs, suggesting antigen-driven growth. Nucleotide sequences could not be compared across some patients' samples due to primer changes.

This sample comprised CD8+ T cells from blood, obtained before the transplant. This chain uses TRBV18 with TRBJ1-2; 8 bases map to TRBD1. The receptor's source is a human donor who received a combined kidney and bone marrow transplant. CDR3 DNA (partial): TGTGCCAGCTCACCCTCCGGGACAGGTTTTAACTATGGC. It encodes CASSPSGTGFNYG. From start to end, the CDR3 is CASSPSGTGFNYGYTF.